This T cell receptor beta chain was obtained from a study of identical twins. Overall study results and limits: Findings came from cross-sectional statistics, without long-term follow-up of donors.

Concerning this clonotype: Antigen unknown.

TCRdb passed the 5' RACE reads through MiXCR, listing each CDR3 protein once. The table includes 700,000 or so distinct CDR3 sequences, about 20% detected once. These data were also filed under a second study, of T cells expressing NK-cell markers.

Sequencing was done on a sample of PBMCs. This receptor was identified in a woman aged 18 to 35 in good health.

In DNA form, the CDR3 reads TGTGCCAGCAGCTTAGGCGGGACTAGGGGCAATGAGCAGTTCTTC. Protein product: CASSLGGTRGNEQFF. J is TRBJ2-1 and V is TRBV7-9; 8 positions agree with TRBD2. Germline V CDR1 and CDR2: SEHNR, FQNEAQ (reference sequence). Trimming took 1 base from V and 6 from J; bases not matched to a gene: 5. The CDR3 covers 15 residues. The full variable domain, rest sourced from reference TRBV7-9 and TRBJ2-1, is DTGVSQNPRHKITKRGQNVTFRCDPISEHNRLYWYRQTLGQGPEFLTYFQNEAQLEKSRLLSDRFSAERPKGSFSTLEIQRTEQGDSAMYLCASSLGGTRGNEQFFGPGTRLTVL.